Listed here are 2 T cell receptor beta chains from one sample, sequenced in a study of T cell responses to AZD1222 COVID-19 vaccine. Some clones are missing from TCRdb's copy, which holds only in-frame ones; the method was immunoSEQ multiplex PCR. This table holds under 150,000 clones, about 93% found once. The sequencing here drew on peripheral blood, taken on day 0 of AZD1222 vaccination. These receptors all come from an adult in good health.

Note on this clone: The junction does not match germline at one end; this may be a read error. This chain uses TRBV19 with TRBJ1-2; D remains ambiguous. Germline assignment: CDR1 LNHDA and CDR2 SQIVND (reference sequence). The CDR3 runs 15 residues. The CDR3 spells CASCWRPRTDVGCAF. DNA for the CDR3: TGTGCCAGCTGCTGGAGGCCCAGGACGGACGTAGGGTGTGCCTTC.

The chain couples TRBV20-1 to TRBJ1-2, with a tentative D call TRBD1 (5 bases). Germline CDR1 DFQATT, CDR2 SNEGSKA (reference sequence). This CDR3 comprises 11 residues. CDR3 loop: CSGAAGYGYTF. The CDR3 nucleotides are TGCAGCGGGGCGGCAGGCTATGGCTACACCTTC.